These 21 T cell receptor beta chains share one sample of origin, sequenced in a study of blood T cell repertoires in COVID-19. Sequencing was performed with immunoSEQ multiplex PCR; in TCRdb, only in-frame clones are kept and a portion is missing. The profile shows roughly 200,000 clones, about 91% of them singletons. Sequencing input: PBMCs or T cells enriched from blood (not recorded which). The receptors stem from a woman aged 40-49 years with acute COVID-19.

The rearrangement uses TRBV6-6 and TRBJ1-5; 7 bases agree with TRBD1. In germline, CDR1 is MNHNY, CDR2 SVGAGI (reference sequence). Trimming took 1 base from V and 4 from J; bases not matched to a gene: 7. This CDR3 spans 16 amino acids. DNA of the CDR3: TGTGCCAGCAGTTACTATGGCAGGGGGACAAATCAGCCCCAGCATTTT. Its protein product is CASSYYGRGTNQPQHF.

The chain has TRBV2 and TRBJ1-2; D gene unclear. The CDR3 extends over 14 amino acids. Between the trimmed V and J ends, which lost 1 base and 1 base, there was a span of 7 bases. Germline assignment: CDR1 SNHLY and CDR2 FYNNEI. CDR3 sequence (DNA): TGTGCCAGCAGTGAAGGGGCCGTTAACTATGGCTACACCTTC. Residues: CASSEGAVNYGYTF.

The genes are TRBV19 and TRBJ1-1; D may be TRBD1 (5 bases). The CDR3 runs to 17 residues. From germline, CDR1 is LNHDA and CDR2 SQIVND (reference sequence). Deletions cut 7 bases from V and 1 base from J, with 22 bases between. CDR3 residues: CASTPGRGWWGNTEAFF. In nucleotides, the CDR3 is TGTGCCAGTACCCCTGGGCGGGGGTGGTGGGGGAACACTGAAGCTTTCTTT.

The J gene is TRBJ2-7, the V gene TRBV24-1, with D unclear. The germline V gene encodes CDR1 KGHDR and CDR2 SFDVKD. The CDR3 is 18 residues long. V gave up 3 bases and J gave up 0 bases, with 20 bases separating them. The CDR3 sequence: CATSDRNSYPPSSYEQYF. The CDR3 DNA sequence: TGTGCCACCAGTGATCGTAACTCCTACCCTCCGAGCTCCTACGAGCAGTACTTC.

This chain uses TRBV2 with TRBJ1-1; no clear D. From germline, CDR1 is SNHLY and CDR2 FYNNEI. The CDR3 runs to 14 residues. V dropped 4 bases and J dropped 8 bases, with 17 bases sitting between them. CDR3 in amino acids: CASSGKPYGGEAFF. DNA for the CDR3: TGTGCCAGCAGTGGTAAGCCCTACGGAGGCGAAGCTTTCTTT.

CDR3 region: CASSLGYGGHQETQYF. DNA for the CDR3: TGTGCCAGCAGCTTAGGTTACGGCGGGCACCAAGAGACCCAGTACTTC. This chain connects TRBV7-9 to TRBJ2-5, with a weak D call TRBD2 (5 bases). The CDR3 extends over 16 amino acids. The V end was cut by 1 base, the J end by 0 bases, with 12 bases between. CDR1 and CDR2 from the germline V gene are SEHNR and FQNEAQ (reference sequence). Full variable domain (missing parts from reference TRBV7-9 and TRBJ2-5): DTGVSQNPRHKITKRGQNVTFRCDPISEHNRLYWYRQTLGQGPEFLTYFQNEAQLEKSRLLSDRFSAERPKGSFSTLEIQRTEQGDSAMYLCASSLGYGGHQETQYFGPGTRLLVL.

The gene calls are TRBV19 and TRBJ2-7; 7 bases are shared with TRBD1. CDR3 size: 13 residues. CDR1 and CDR2 (germline): LNHDA, SQIVND (reference sequence). Germline trimming cut 5 bases from V and 5 bases from J; bases unmatched to any gene: 6. The CDR3 DNA reads as TGTGCCAGTAGTCCCCGACAGGGTAACGAGCAGTACTTC. Translating gives CASSPRQGNEQYF.

The J gene is TRBJ1-1, the V gene TRBV14; D is unresolved. V lost 4 bases and J lost 3, with 6 bases in between. CDR1 is SGHDN and CDR2 is FVKESK in the germline V gene. This CDR3 is 12 amino acids long. The CDR3 nucleotides are TGTGCCAGCAGCCTTCAGGACACTGAAGCTTTCTTT. Its protein product is CASSLQDTEAFF.

The chain recombines TRBV27 with TRBJ1-2; TRBD1 aligns across 8 bases. The germline gives CDR1 MNHEY, CDR2 SMNVEV (reference sequence). This CDR3 has 13 amino acids. Unmatched junction bases numbered 9, after V lost 11 bases and J lost 4 bases. CDR3 nucleotides: TGTGCCGCCGGACAGGGAGGCCCCTATGGCTACACCTTC. Encoded protein: CAAGQGGPYGYTF.

CDR3 DNA sequence: TGTGCTAGTGGTTTGGTCGTTAGGACAGGGCACTATGGCTACACCTTC. Translating gives CASGLVVRTGHYGYTF. The chain uses TRBV12-5 and TRBJ1-2; TRBD1 agrees at 8 bases. The CDR3 extends over 16 amino acids. With V trimmed by 0 bases and J by 3 bases, 6 bases remained unmatched. Germline V gene data show CDR1 as LGHNT and CDR2 as FRNRAP.

This sequence joins TRBV5-6 and TRBJ2-5; 7 nucleotides match TRBD1. Germline lookup yields CDR1 SGHDT and CDR2 YYEEEE. V shed 0 bases and J 3 bases; nucleotides not matched to a gene: 11. The CDR3 has 17 amino acids. DNA for the CDR3: TGTGCCAGCAGCTTGGGGCGGAGGACAGGCAAGAAAGAGACCCAGTACTTC. Amino acids: CASSLGRRTGKKETQYF.

V and J are TRBV5-1 and TRBJ2-7; D may be TRBD1 (5 bases). CDR1 and CDR2 from the germline V gene are SGHRS and YFSETQ. CDR3 length equals 14 residues. Trimming shortened V by 0 bases and J by 6 bases, and 13 bases separated the two germline ends. CDR3 sequence: CASSLDRLPFEQYF. CDR3 nucleotides: TGCGCCAGCAGCTTGGACAGGTTACCCTTCGAGCAGTACTTC.

This rearrangement joins TRBV6-5 to TRBJ1-2, with TRBD1 matching 7 bases. Germline CDR1 MNHEY, CDR2 SVGAGI. The CDR3 covers 16 residues. V gave up 4 bases and J gave up 7 bases; unmatched junction bases: 15. The CDR3 sequence is CASSFRTGPGSGGYTF. Written as DNA, the CDR3 is TGTGCCAGCAGTTTTAGGACAGGCCCCGGGTCGGGTGGCTACACCTTC.

This chain joins TRBV6-5 and TRBJ1-2, with D perhaps TRBD1 (6 bases). The CDR3 runs to 15 residues. Germline V lookup: CDR1 MNHEY, CDR2 SVGAGI. The germline V and J ends were trimmed by 6 bases and 3 bases, with 17 bases remaining between them. This chain's CDR3 is CASSRTGPADYGYTF. CDR3 bases: TGTGCCAGCAGCAGAACAGGGCCAGCGGACTATGGCTACACCTTC.

This chain links TRBV27 with TRBJ1-1, with a weak D call TRBD1 (5 bases). Germline V gives CDR1 MNHEY, CDR2 SMNVEV (reference sequence). This CDR3 has 15 amino acids. V gave up 3 bases and J gave up 0 bases, with 11 bases separating them. DNA of the CDR3: TGTGCCAGCAGTTTTGTAAGACAGATGAACACTGAAGCTTTCTTT. It yields the protein CASSFVRQMNTEAFF.

The chain links TRBV7-2 to TRBJ1-3, with D possibly TRBD1 on 6 matching bases. Germline CDR1 SGHTA, CDR2 FQGNSA. The CDR3 has 15 residues. The V end was cut by 6 bases, the J end by 0 bases, with 12 bases between. The CDR3 here is CASRTDRSSGNTIYF. The CDR3, as DNA: TGTGCCAGCAGAACCGACAGGAGCTCTGGAAACACCATATATTTT.

The chain recombines TRBV5-1 with TRBJ1-4; tentative D call: TRBD1 (6 bases). Germline V gene lookup returns CDR1 SGHRS and CDR2 YFSETQ. The length of the CDR3 is 15 residues. V lost 5 bases and J lost 0, with 11 bases in between. CDR3 amino acids: CASSKQGSTNEKLFF. CDR3 bases: TGCGCCAGCAGTAAACAGGGATCAACTAATGAAAAACTGTTTTTT.

This rearrangement joins TRBV7-4 to TRBJ1-1; D unresolved. This CDR3 spans 15 amino acids. Trimming cost V 5 bases and J 0 bases, with 13 bases left between them. Germline-derived CDR1 and CDR2 are SGHVT and SQSDAQ. The CDR3 loop reads CASSTVHPLNTEAFF. Here the CDR3 DNA reads TGTGCCAGCAGCACCGTACACCCCTTGAACACTGAAGCTTTCTTT.

This clone appeared once. The genes are TRBV4-2 and TRBJ1-6; a possible D gene is TRBD1 (6 bases). From germline, CDR1 is LGHNA and CDR2 YNFKEQ. This CDR3 contains 18 residues. The V gene lost 1 base and the J gene lost 3 bases, with 16 bases spanning the gap. The CDR3 is CASSQGPPQGIYNSPLHF. CDR3 nucleotide sequence: TGTGCCAGCAGCCAAGGCCCACCTCAGGGGATCTATAATTCACCCCTCCACTTT.

CDR3 in amino acids: CASSYFQEQGPQHF. The CDR3 nucleotides are TGTGCCAGCAGTTATTTTCAGGAGCAGGGGCCCCAGCATTTT. V and J are TRBV6-2 or TRBV6-3 and TRBJ1-5; the D gene is possibly TRBD1 (5 bases). Germline lookup yields CDR1 MNHEY and CDR2 SVGEGT. The CDR3 is made up of 14 amino acids. The V end lost 3 bases, the J end lost 9 bases, and 15 bases lay between the germline ends.

This chain links TRBV6-4 with TRBJ2-1; unclear D gene. CDR3 size: 13 residues. Germline V gene data show CDR1 as MRHNA and CDR2 as SNTAGT. V was pared by 6 bases and J by 8 bases, with 14 bases between. In DNA form, the CDR3 reads TGTGCCAGCAGCCCCAGTTTGGCCTATGAGCAGTTCTTC. Protein sequence: CASSPSLAYEQFF.